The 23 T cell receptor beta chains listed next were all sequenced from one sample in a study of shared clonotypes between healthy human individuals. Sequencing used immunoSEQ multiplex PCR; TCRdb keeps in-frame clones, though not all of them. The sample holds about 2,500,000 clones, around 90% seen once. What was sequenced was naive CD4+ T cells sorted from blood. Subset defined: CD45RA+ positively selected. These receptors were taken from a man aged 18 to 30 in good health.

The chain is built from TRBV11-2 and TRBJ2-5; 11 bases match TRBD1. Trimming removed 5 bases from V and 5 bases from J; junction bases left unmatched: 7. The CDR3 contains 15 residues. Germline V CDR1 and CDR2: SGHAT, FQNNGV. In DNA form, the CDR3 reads TGTGCCAGCAGCGTCGGGACAGGGGGGGCTGAGACCCAGTACTTC. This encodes CASSVGTGGAETQYF.

CDR3 sequence: CASSLESGNTGELFF. In nucleotides, the CDR3 is TGCGCCAGCAGCTTGGAGTCGGGTAACACCGGGGAGCTGTTTTTT. This chain uses TRBV5-1 with TRBJ2-2, with D uncertain. The CDR3 is made up of 15 amino acids. Trimming took off 0 bases at V and 2 bases at J, with 8 bases between the two ends. The germline CDR1 and CDR2 sequences are SGHRS and YFSETQ. Looking up the rest from reference TRBV5-1 and TRBJ2-2 gives the full variable domain: KAGVTQTPRYLIKTRGQQVTLSCSPISGHRSVSWYQQTPGQGLQFLFEYFSETQRNKGNFPGRFSGRQFSNSRSEMNVSTLELGDSALYLCASSLESGNTGELFFGEGSRLTVL.

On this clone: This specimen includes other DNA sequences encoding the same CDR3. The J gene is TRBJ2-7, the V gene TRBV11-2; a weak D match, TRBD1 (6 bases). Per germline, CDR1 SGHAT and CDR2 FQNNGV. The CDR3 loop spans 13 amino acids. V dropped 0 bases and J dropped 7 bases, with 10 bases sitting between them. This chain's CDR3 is CASSLDRGGEQYF. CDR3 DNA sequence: TGTGCCAGCAGCTTAGATCGAGGGGGTGAGCAGTACTTC.

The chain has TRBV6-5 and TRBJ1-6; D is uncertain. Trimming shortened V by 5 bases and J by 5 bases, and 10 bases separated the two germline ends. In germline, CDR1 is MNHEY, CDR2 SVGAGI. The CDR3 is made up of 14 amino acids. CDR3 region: CASSLGLDNSPLHF. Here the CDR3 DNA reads TGTGCCAGCAGTCTGGGGTTGGATAATTCACCCCTCCACTTT.

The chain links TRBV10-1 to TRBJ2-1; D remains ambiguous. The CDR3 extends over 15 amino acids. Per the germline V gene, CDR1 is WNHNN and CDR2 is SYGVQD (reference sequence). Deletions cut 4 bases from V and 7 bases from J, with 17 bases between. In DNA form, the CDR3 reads TGCGCCAGCAGTGTCGAAGAGTTGGGATGGAATGAGCAGTTCTTC. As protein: CASSVEELGWNEQFF.

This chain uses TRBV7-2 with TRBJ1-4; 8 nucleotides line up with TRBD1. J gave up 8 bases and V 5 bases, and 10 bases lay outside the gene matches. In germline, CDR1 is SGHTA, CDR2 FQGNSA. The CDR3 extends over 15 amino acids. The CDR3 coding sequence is TGTGCCAGCAGCCGCCAGACAGGGGTAGACGAAAAACTGTTTTTT. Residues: CASSRQTGVDEKLFF.

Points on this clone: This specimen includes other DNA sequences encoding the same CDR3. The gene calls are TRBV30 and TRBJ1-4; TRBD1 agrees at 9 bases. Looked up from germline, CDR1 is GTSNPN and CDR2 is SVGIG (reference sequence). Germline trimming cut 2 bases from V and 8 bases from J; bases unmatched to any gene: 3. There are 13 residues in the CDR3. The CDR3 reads CAWSTDRGEKLFF. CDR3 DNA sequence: TGTGCCTGGAGTACGGACAGGGGCGAAAAACTGTTTTTT.

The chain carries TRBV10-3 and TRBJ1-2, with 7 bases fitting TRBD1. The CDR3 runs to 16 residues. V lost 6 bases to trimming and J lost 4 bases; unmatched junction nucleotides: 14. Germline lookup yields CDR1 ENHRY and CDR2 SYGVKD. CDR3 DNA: TGTGCCATCAGCACAGGGAGAGAGGGGGCGAGCTATGGCTACACCTTC. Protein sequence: CAISTGREGASYGYTF.

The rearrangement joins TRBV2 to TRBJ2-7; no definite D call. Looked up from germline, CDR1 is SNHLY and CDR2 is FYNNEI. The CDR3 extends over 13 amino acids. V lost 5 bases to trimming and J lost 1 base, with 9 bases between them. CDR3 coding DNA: TGTGCCAGCAGTCGCCCCCCATCCTACGAGCAGTACTTC. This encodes CASSRPPSYEQYF.

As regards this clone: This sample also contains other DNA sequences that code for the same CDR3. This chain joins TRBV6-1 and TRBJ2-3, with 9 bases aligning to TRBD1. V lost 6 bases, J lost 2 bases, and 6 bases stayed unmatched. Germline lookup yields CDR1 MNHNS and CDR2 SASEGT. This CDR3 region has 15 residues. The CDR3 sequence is CASRDRDRATDTQYF. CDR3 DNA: TGTGCCAGCAGGGACAGGGACAGGGCCACAGATACGCAGTATTTT.

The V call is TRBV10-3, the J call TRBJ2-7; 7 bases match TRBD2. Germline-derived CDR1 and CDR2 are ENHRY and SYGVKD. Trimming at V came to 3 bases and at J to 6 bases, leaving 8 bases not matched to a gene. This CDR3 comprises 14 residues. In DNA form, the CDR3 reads TGTGCCATCAGTGAACCGGGGGGAGGCGCCGAGCAGTACTTC. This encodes CAISEPGGGAEQYF.

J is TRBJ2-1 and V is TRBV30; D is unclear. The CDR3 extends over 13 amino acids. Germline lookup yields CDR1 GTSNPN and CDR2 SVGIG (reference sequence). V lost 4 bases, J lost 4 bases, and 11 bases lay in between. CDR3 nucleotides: TGTGCCTGGAACAAACTAATGTACAATGAGCAGTTCTTC. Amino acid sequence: CAWNKLMYNEQFF.

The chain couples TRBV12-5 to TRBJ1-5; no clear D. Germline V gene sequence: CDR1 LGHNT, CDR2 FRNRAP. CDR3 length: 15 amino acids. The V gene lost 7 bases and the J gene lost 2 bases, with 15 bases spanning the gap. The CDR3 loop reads CASAPPGGGNQPQHF. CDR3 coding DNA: TGTGCTAGTGCCCCCCCGGGCGGCGGCAATCAGCCCCAGCATTTT.

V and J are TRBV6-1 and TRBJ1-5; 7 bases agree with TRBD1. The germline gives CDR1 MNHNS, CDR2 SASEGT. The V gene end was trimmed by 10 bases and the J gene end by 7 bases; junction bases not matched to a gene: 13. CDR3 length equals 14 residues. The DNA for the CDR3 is TGTGCCACCAGGGAACAGGGGATTGTGCAGCCCCAGCATTTT. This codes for CATREQGIVQPQHF.

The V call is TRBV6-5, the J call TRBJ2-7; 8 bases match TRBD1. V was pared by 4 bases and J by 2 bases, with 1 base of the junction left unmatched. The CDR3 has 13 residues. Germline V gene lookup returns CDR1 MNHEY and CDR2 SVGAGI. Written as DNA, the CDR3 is TGTGCCAGCAGTTCGGACAGGGCCTACGAGCAGTACTTC. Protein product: CASSSDRAYEQYF.

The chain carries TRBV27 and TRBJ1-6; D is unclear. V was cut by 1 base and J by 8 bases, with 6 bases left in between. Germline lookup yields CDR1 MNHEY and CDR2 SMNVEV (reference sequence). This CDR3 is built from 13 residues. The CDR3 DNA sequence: TGTGCCAGCAGTTTATTTGGGGATTCACCCCTCCACTTT. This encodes CASSLFGDSPLHF.

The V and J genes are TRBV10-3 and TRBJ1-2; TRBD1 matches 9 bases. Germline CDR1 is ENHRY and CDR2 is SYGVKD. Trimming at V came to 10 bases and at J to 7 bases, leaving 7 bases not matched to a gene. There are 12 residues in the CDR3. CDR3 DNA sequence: TGTGCCAGTACAGGGGGCTTAGGTGGCTACACCTTC. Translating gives CASTGGLGGYTF.

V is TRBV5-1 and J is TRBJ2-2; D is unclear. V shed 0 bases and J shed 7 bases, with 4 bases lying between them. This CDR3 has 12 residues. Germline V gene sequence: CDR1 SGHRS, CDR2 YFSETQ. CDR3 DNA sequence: TGCGCCAGCAGCTTGGAGATCGGGGAGCTGTTTTTT. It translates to CASSLEIGELFF. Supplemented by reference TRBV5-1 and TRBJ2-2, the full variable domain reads KAGVTQTPRYLIKTRGQQVTLSCSPISGHRSVSWYQQTPGQGLQFLFEYFSETQRNKGNFPGRFSGRQFSNSRSEMNVSTLELGDSALYLCASSLEIGELFFGEGSRLTVL.

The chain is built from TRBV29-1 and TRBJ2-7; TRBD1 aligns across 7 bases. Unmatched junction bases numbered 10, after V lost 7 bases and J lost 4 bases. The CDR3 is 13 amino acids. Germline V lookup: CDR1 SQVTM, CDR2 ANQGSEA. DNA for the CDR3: TGCAGCGCCATTATGACAGGGTTTTACGAGCAGTACTTC. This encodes CSAIMTGFYEQYF.

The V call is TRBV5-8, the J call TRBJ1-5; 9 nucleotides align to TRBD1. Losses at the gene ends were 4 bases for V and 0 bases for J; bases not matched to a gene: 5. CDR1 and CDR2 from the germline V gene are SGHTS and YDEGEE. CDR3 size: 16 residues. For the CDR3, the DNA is TGTGCCAGCAGCCTTGACAGGGGGGTTAGCAATCAGCCCCAGCATTTT. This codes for CASSLDRGVSNQPQHF.

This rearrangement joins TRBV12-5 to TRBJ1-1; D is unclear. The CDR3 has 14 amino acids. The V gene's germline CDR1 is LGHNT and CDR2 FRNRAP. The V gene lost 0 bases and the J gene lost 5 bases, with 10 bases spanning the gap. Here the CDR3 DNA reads TGTGCTAGTGGTTTGGTGGGGTTGGGAACTGAAGCTTTCTTT. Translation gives CASGLVGLGTEAFF.

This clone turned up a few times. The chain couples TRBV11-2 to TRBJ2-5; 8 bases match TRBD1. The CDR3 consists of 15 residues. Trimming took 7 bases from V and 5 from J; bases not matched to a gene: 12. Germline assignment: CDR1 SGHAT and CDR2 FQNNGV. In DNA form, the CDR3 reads TGTGCCAGCAACCTAAACCCAGGGGGCGCGGAGACCCAGTACTTC. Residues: CASNLNPGGAETQYF.

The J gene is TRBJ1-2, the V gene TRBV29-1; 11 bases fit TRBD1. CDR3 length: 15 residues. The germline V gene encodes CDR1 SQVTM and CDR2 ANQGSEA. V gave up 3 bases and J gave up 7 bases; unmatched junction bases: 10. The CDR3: CSVEGSRTGGGGYTF. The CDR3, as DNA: TGCAGCGTTGAGGGGTCCAGGACAGGGGGCGGTGGCTACACCTTC.